The entry that follows covers one TCR beta chain sequence. Its antigen is unknown. No qualities accompany the bases; no much larger clone lies one base away. To prepare the library, the immunoSEQ multiplex PCR assay was applied. A mixture of 60 forward primers for TCR Vbeta segments and 13 reverse primers for TCR Jbeta segments was used in the multiplex PCR. A multiplex PCR assay on genomic DNA amplified the CDR3 region of rearranged TCR beta genes. Amplified TCR beta libraries were sequenced as 87-base-pair reads on the Illumina HiSeq System. On the study's bioinformatics: A later analysis tallied roughly 80 million unique TCR beta chains across the 666 repertoires, and some 10 million of those chains were shared by two or more donors. Raw reads were error-corrected and collapsed into unique sequences by a nearest-neighbor algorithm in which closely related sequences were merged to remove PCR and sequencing errors. V, D and J gene segments were assigned by aligning CDR3 sequences to IMGT reference sequences. For a sequence to be retained, at least a six-nucleotide match to both a V gene segment and a J gene segment was required. Rearrangements were called productive when the CDR3 lacked stop codons and stayed in frame with V and J; all others were non-productive. Following IMGT convention, CDR3 was defined as the stretch from the second conserved V-encoded cysteine up to the conserved J-encoded phenylalanine. Sequences without an unambiguous match to a single V gene segment were excluded from the earlier analysis of several hundred of the donors. In an earlier analysis of some 590 of the donors, a V segment was called functional when productive rearrangements were above 56.7%, and segregating when the standard deviation between donors exceeded 5%. A statistical classification framework was developed to diagnose cytomegalovirus status using the catalog of TCR beta chain sequences. In a later analysis, V and J genes were assigned by comparing TCR nucleotide sequences against IMGT/GENE-DB human TR gene sequences. In a later analysis, CDR3 sequences and most-parsimonious VDJ recombination scenarios were assigned using the TCRdist pipeline. In a later analysis, each TCR beta chain was defined by its CDR3 amino acid sequence together with its V-gene family, and reads without a unique V-gene family were excluded. In a later analysis, around 650 highly shared, low-generation-probability nucleotide sequences were removed to address suspected cross-contamination and a sequencing artifact. For each public chain, a later analysis derived a clonal expansion index from normalized ranks of inferred template counts within each repertoire. Generation probabilities in a later analysis came from a VDJ recombination model fitted to out-of-frame rearrangements, and those results were checked against IGoR. In a later analysis, hypergeometric tests were used to score TCR-TCR, TCR-HLA and TCR-CMV co-occurrence, with a repertoire-size bias correction applied to TCR pairs. To estimate false discovery rates, a later analysis permuted the HLA or CMV assignments 20 times. In a later analysis, co-occurring TCRs were grouped with DBSCAN, and TCRdist sequence similarity was added when clustering was performed within HLA-allele-positive subsets. Co-occurrence clustering excluded repertoires with fewer than 30,000 or more than 120,000 public chains, plus five with anomalous nucleotide sharing. TCRdb re-hosts the immuneACCESS table, in-frame sequences only. Its copies lack some clones; in the studies checked, an unresolved V gene accounts for under half of them, and the cause for the rest is not known. The DNA was the basis for D and trimming; V, J and clone size are from that table. A total of roughly 180,000 clones appear in this sample, approximately 80% of them only once. 1.5% to 2% of the sample comes from the top ten.

In total, 600 or so healthy bone marrow donors made up the cohort. At the time of sampling, every cohort member was nominally healthy, though immune exposures that went unrecorded were likely present. The donor tested CMV seronegative, placing the donor among the 350 to 400 seronegative members of the cohort. Each donor provided a peripheral blood sample, and peripheral blood mononuclear cells were used for TCR beta sequencing. The Qiagen DNeasy Blood Extraction Kit was used to extract genomic DNA from the blood cell samples. The data were taken from a study of cytomegalovirus exposure and HLA in healthy donors (dated by TCRdb to 2016 to 2017). Concerning the study at large: According to an earlier analysis of 587 of the donors, some 170 million T cells yielded approximately 120 million unique TCR beta sequences and 276 Gb of sequence data. Around 320 gigabases of sequencing data and tens of millions of unique TCR sequences were included in an early release covering over 600 HLA-typed donors. The genetic ancestry cluster associated with self-reported Caucasian donors included 81% of the 398 genotyped donors. The study aimed to test whether signatures of past pathogen exposure could be identified by cataloging public T cell receptors. The study profiled the T cell repertoires of hundreds of subjects by immunosequencing and related them to cytomegalovirus serostatus. A separate validation cohort of more than 100 different subjects was used in addition to the 666-subject first cohort. To predict cytomegalovirus infection status, the study combined high-throughput TCR immunosequencing, statistical association of individual TCRs with disease status, and machine learning. A later analysis re-analyzed previously published TCR beta repertoires from hundreds of donors and added high-resolution HLA genotyping to study TCR occurrence patterns. In the later analysis, no new phenotypic data were used to find candidate immune exposures; instead, reliance was placed on TCR beta sequences and their occurrence across donors. To decide whether each TCR beta V gene segment behaved as functional or pseudogenic, an earlier analysis of fewer than 750 of the donors relied on high-throughput TCR beta sequencing. Donor age, sex, ethnicity and CMV serostatus were collected together with the repertoire data. Genome-wide SNP genotypes for about 65% of the 666 donors were used in a later genetic analysis, which treated that subset as a discovery cohort. All discovery cohort repertoires had been generated on a single sequencing platform. Both class I and class II loci were covered by HLA typing, at four-digit resolution. The number of typed donors differed by locus: about 620-630 for A, B, C, DRB1 and DQB1; 500 to 550 for DQA1; 606 for DPA1; and around 450 for DPB1. Roughly 5 DR-DQ haplotypes were handled as single units for association and clustering, since linkage in the cohort was strong. Across about 370 genotyped donors of the cohort, an average of about 240,000 unique TCR beta nucleotide sequences per donor were sequenced, and 15% to 20% of those sequences were non-productive.

Including cysteine and phenylalanine, the CDR3 has 14 amino acids. Here the CDR3 DNA is all that survives: 42 bases in frame from base 1. V sheds 7 bases and J sheds 6 bases, leaving 16 bases between their ends. The germline V gene (reference sequence) supplies CDR1 LNHNV and CDR2 YYDKDF. Here is what the overall study found, with its caveats: A later analysis associated 15,000 or so TCR beta sequences with specific HLA alleles at a false discovery rate of 0.05. Most TCR sequences were seen in very few donors, while some public TCRs were found in many individuals. A further reported finding was that TCR beta sequences accurately predicted the HLA-A and HLA-B alleles for most subjects in the first cohort. A later analysis found that TCR association rates varied across HLA loci, with DRB1 alleles showing the most associated TCRs and HLA-C alleles the fewest. Assigning TCR associations to individual alleles was difficult when HLA alleles, especially DR and DQ, strongly co-occurred. A later genetic analysis associated a missense DCLRE1C variant with V-gene and J-gene trimming of TCR beta chains, and an independent cohort replicated the association. For the cohort, immune exposure information was limited to CMV serostatus. A cluster of highly shared sequence variants was judged likely to represent a technical artifact of the sequencing pipeline. Only TCR beta chains were sequenced in this cohort, and the absence of alpha or paired-chain data limited detectable features. In vitro tests confirmed that a few of the cytomegalovirus-associated TCR beta chains recognize cytomegalovirus antigens. Because counts were too low, about 18 rarely observed V segments, including chromosome 9 orphons, were left out of the earlier analysis of 587 of the donors. A later analysis reported that several top co-occurrence clusters appeared linked to parvovirus B19, influenza, CMV and Epstein-Barr virus. Because HLA typing was missing for some donors at each locus, association tests included only the typed subset. The classifier was reported to diagnose cytomegalovirus status with high specificity and sensitivity in both the original and validation cohorts. The study gave a list of some 150 TCR beta chains associated with cytomegalovirus. The authors suggested that the approach could potentially be extended to other disease states and immunological phenotypes. A later analysis found that HLA-associated TCR beta chains were more clonally expanded and had lower generation probabilities than equally common non-associated chains. Linkage disequilibrium might explain the correlated functional status among segregating V segments, but an unknown experimental factor could not be ruled out. Most CMV-associated TCR beta chains appeared to be HLA-restricted in a later analysis, and the HLA associations seemed to be driven largely by CMV exposure. Some IMGT-functional V segments, including TRBV6-2 and TRBV6-3, could not be told apart with the 87-base-pair reads, so those segments were excluded. Roughly uniform sequencing depth across donors was assumed in presence/absence analyses, although this assumption may not hold. Broadly in line with IMGT annotations, most TCR beta V segments showed up in productive rearrangements about 87% or about 30% of the time in an earlier analysis of approximately 640 of the donors. A later genetic analysis reported fewer N-insertions in productive TCRs among donors in an Asian-associated ancestry cluster than the roughly 700-donor mean.

The sequencing sample was made of PBMCs. The chain couples TRBV15 to TRBJ2-1, with a weak D call of TRBD1 (6 bases match). The origin of this receptor is a man aged 18-30 years in good health and CMV-seronegative. The CDR3: CATNDQQGGNEQFF. The DNA sequence is TGTGCCACCAACGATCAACAAGGGGGCAATGAGCAGTTCTTC.